Only one count was recorded for the clone carrying this T cell receptor beta chain. Its antigen is not identified. Per the germline V gene, CDR1 is GTSNPN and CDR2 is SVGIG (reference sequence). V lost 0 bases, J lost 5 bases, and 10 bases lay in between. This CDR3 is 13 amino acids long. This sample stems from a study of cytomegalovirus exposure and HLA in healthy donors. Findings and caveats of the study: Cytomegalovirus association was listed for 164 TCR beta chains. Rarity held for most TCR sequences, but there were some public TCRs that occurred in many donors.

Method: immunoSEQ multiplex PCR; TCRdb's copy keeps in-frame clones and lacks some. The sample includes a few hundred thousand clones, roughly 89% of them seen just once. The donors were members of the validation cohort, which comprised roughly 120 subjects and was separate from the first cohort of roughly 700 subjects. This chain connects TRBV30 to TRBJ1-1; D gene unclear. The receptor was derived from a woman between 18 and 29 years old in good health and CMV-seronegative. Sequencing was performed on PBMCs. The CDR3 bases are TGTGCCTGGAGTGTACTCGGGTTTACTGAAGCTTTCTTT. Its protein is CAWSVLGFTEAFF.